This section outlines one TCR beta chain sequence together with its context. This entry is derived from a study of blood T cell repertoires in COVID-19. The germline gives CDR1 SGDLS, CDR2 YYNGEE. The CDR3 covers 13 residues. The germline V and J ends were trimmed by 0 bases and 2 bases, with 6 bases remaining between them. TCRdb keeps only in-frame clones here, not all; method: immunoSEQ multiplex PCR. The table has under 250,000 clones, roughly 90% seen once. The TCR sequence derives from a man aged 55 to 70 with COVID-19, enrolled during active disease. The chain recombines TRBV9 with TRBJ2-7; a possible D gene is TRBD1 (6 bases). Sequenced input: peripheral blood. The CDR3 loop is CASSVGTAYEQYF. For the CDR3, the DNA is TGTGCCAGCAGCGTAGGGACAGCCTACGAGCAGTACTTC. Supplemented by reference TRBV9 and TRBJ2-7, the full variable domain reads DSGVTQTPKHLITATGQRVTLRCSPRSGDLSVYWYQQSLDQGLQFLIQYYNGEERAKGNILERFSAQQFPDLHSELNLSSLELGDSALYFCASSVGTAYEQYFGPGTRLTVT.